This T cell receptor beta chain was identified during a study of cytomegalovirus exposure and HLA in healthy donors. Primers: 60 Vbeta forward and 13 Jbeta reverse. The protocol was immunoSEQ multiplex PCR, while the TCRdb copy is restricted to in-frame clones and leaves out a portion. In all, the sample yields about 44,000 clones. Germline trimming cut 1 base from V and 7 bases from J; bases unmatched to any gene: 9. The CDR3 runs to 15 residues. Germline V lookup: CDR1 GTSNPN, CDR2 SVGIG (reference sequence). The V and J genes are TRBV30 and TRBJ2-1; TRBD2 matches 8 bases. Material: PBMCs. This clonotype originated in a male donor in good health and CMV-seronegative. CDR3 nucleotides: TGTGCCTGGAGTGGTGGAGCGGGAGTTTCAAATGAGCAGTTCTTC. Translation gives CAWSGGAGVSNEQFF.